The 2 T cell receptor beta chains reported below all come from one sample, sequenced in a study of long-term antiretroviral therapy in people with HIV (dated by TCRdb to the early 2020s). The immunoSEQ hsTCRB v3.0 assay was used at survey level resolution for TRB variable region sequencing. This is the immuneACCESS table as TCRdb keeps it, with only in-frame sequences that have V and J called. A part of the clones is gone; compared with another copy, unresolved V genes explain less than half, and the rest is unexplained. The sample table holds under 30,000 clones, of which 90% to 95% were seen once. The ten largest clones take up 2.5% to 3.5% of the sample. Sequencing was performed on unsorted PBMCs, taken just over 7.3 years after starting antiretroviral therapy. Receptor source: a man in his fifties or sixties with HIV.

The rearrangement joins TRBV4-1 to TRBJ2-4, with D possibly matching TRBD2 (6 bases). CDR1 MGHRA and CDR2 YSYEKL come from the germline V gene. The V gene lost 1 base and the J gene lost 8 bases, with 15 bases spanning the gap. The CDR3 spans 15 residues. The CDR3 sequence is CASSQVNSGEYIQYF. CDR3 bases: TGCGCCAGCAGCCAAGTTAACTCGGGGGAATACATTCAGTACTTC.

The chain combines TRBV7-2 with TRBJ1-4; the D is unclear. The CDR3 is made up of 16 amino acids. V gave up 4 bases and J gave up 2 bases, with 14 bases separating them. From germline, CDR1 is SGHTA and CDR2 FQGNSA. For the CDR3, the DNA is TGTGCCAGCAGCTCCCCGGGGAGTGGGACTAATGAAAAACTGTTTTTT. Its protein product is CASSSPGSGTNEKLFF.